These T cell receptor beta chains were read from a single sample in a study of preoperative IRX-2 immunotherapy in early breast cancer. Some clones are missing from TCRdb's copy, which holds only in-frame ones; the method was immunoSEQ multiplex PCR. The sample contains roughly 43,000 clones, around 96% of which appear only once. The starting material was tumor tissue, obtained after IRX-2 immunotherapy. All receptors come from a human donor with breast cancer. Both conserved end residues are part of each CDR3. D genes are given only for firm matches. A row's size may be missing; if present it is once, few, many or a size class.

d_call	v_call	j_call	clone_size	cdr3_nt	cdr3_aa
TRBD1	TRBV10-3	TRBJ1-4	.	TGTGCCATCAGTGAGTCAGGGGACAGGGGTGAAAAACTGTTTTTT	CAISESGDRGEKLFF
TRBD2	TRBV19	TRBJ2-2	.	TGTGCCAGTAGTATCGGACTAGCGGGGGGAAACACCGGGGAGCTGTTTTTT	CASSIGLAGGNTGELFF
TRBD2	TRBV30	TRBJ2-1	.	TGTGCCTGGAGTTTACTAGCGGGGCGATTCTACAATGAGCAGTTCTTC	CAWSLLAGRFYNEQFF
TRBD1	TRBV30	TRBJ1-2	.	TGTGCCTGGAGGGGGACAGTCGGCCGGTATGGCTACACCTTC	CAWRGTVGRYGYTF
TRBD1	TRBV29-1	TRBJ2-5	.	TGCAGCGTTGAAGACCCCGGGACAGGGCGGGAGACCCAGTACTTC	CSVEDPGTGRETQYF
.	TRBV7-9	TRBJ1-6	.	TGTGCCAGCAGCTTATCGCGGGGATGGGGATCACCCCTCCACTTT	CASSLSRGWGSPLHF
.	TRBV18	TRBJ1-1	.	TGTGCCAGCTCACTGGACCGCCTGAACACTGAAGCTTTCTTT	CASSLDRLNTEAFF
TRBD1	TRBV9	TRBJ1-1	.	TGTGCCAGCAGCGTAGGCGGGCCCGCGCCCTCGGACCCCCGGACAGGGTCAGCTTTCTTT	CASSVGGPAPSDPRTGSAFF
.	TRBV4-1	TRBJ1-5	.	TGCGCCAGCAGCCAAGATGCAGAGCAGCCCCAGCATTTT	CASSQDAEQPQHF
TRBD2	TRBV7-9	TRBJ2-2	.	TGTGCCAGCAGCCCGACTAGCGGAGCGAACACCGGGGAGCTGTTTTTT	CASSPTSGANTGELFF
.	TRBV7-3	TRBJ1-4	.	TGTGCCAGCAGCCAAGTTGGGGGTAACAGCGAAAAACTGTTTTTT	CASSQVGGNSEKLFF
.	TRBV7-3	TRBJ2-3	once	TGTGCCAGCAGCTTAAGGGGATGGGCGGCCCGCACAGATACGCAGTATTTT	CASSLRGWAARTDTQYF
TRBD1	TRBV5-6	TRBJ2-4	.	TGTGCCAGCAGCTTGGTCCGGACAGGGGGCTACATTCAGTACTTC	CASSLVRTGGYIQYF
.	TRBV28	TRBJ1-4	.	TGTGCCAGCAGCCCCCGGGGGTGGGGGGTTGAAAAACTGTTTTTT	CASSPRGWGVEKLFF
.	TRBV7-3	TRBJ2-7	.	TGTGCCAGCAGCCTCAGAGGCGGCGCGGGACACTACGAGCAGTACTTC	CASSLRGGAGHYEQYF
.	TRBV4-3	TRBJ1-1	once	TGCGCCAGCAGCCAATCGGGGGGATCCACTGAAGCTTTCTTT	CASSQSGGSTEAFF
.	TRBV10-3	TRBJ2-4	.	TGTGCCATCAGTGAGGAACACACCATAGCCAAAAACATTCAGTACTTC	CAISEEHTIAKNIQYF
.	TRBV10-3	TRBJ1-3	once	TGTGCCATCATGCCCGGGGGTGGAGGAAACACCATATATTTT	CAIMPGGGGNTIYF
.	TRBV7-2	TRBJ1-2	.	TGTGCCAGCAGCCCTAGTGGGGGCCCGGTCGGTGGCTACACCTTC	CASSPSGGPVGGYTF
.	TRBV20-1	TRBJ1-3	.	TGCAGCCAGCCTTGGGGAAACACCATATATTTT	CSQPWGNTIYF
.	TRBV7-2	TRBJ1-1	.	TGTGCCAGCAGTTTGGGCGGTAAGGAACCTTTCTTT	CASSLGGKEPFF
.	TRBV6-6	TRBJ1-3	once	TGTGCCAGCAGTTTGACAGCCCCCCTAAACACCATATATTTT	CASSLTAPLNTIYF
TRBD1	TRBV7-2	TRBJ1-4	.	TGTGCCACCAAGACAGGGCGACATGAAAAACTGTTTTTT	CATKTGRHEKLFF
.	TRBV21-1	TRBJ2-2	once	TGTGCCAGCACCTCGACAGAGAACACCGGGGAGCTGTTTTTT	CASTSTENTGELFF
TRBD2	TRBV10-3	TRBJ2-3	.	TGTGCCATCACGGCTCTAGCGGGGGGGCTGGATACGCAGTATTTT	CAITALAGGLDTQYF
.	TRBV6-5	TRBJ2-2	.	TGTGCCAGCAGTGGGGGCACCGGGGAGCTGTTTTTT	CASSGGTGELFF